This is a list of T cell receptor beta chains from one sample in a study of cytomegalovirus exposure and HLA in healthy donors. The data were produced by immunoSEQ multiplex PCR, yet TCRdb's version contains in-frame clones alone and is incomplete. The table shows around 150,000 clones, with about 88% occurring only once. The sequenced sample consisted of PBMCs. These receptors were taken from a man between 18 and 35 years old in good health and CMV-seronegative. Both conserved end residues are part of each CDR3. The order of the fields is V gene, CDR3 length, D gene, J gene, CDR3 protein, CDR3 DNA. A D gene is named only where the DNA matches it firmly.

TRBV7-6	16	NA	TRBJ2-3	CASSLGVAAGTDTQYF	TGTGCCAGCAGCTTAGGCGTTGCCGCCGGCACAGATACGCAGTATTTT
TRBV19	15	TRBD1	TRBJ1-5	CASSKQWTGSQAQHF	TGTGCCAGTAGTAAACAATGGACAGGGTCTCAGGCCCAGCATTTT
TRBV28	14	TRBD1	TRBJ1-1	CASTTSGGLAEAFF	TGTGCCAGCACCACGTCAGGGGGGCTCGCTGAAGCTTTCTTT
TRBV10-3	15	TRBD1	TRBJ1-5	CAIRSTGDFNQPQHF	TGTGCCATCAGGTCGACAGGGGACTTCAATCAGCCCCAGCATTTT
TRBV5-5	16	TRBD2	TRBJ2-7	CASSYRLAGDSYEQYF	TGTGCCAGCAGCTACCGGCTAGCGGGAGATTCCTACGAGCAGTACTTC
TRBV5-1	12	TRBD1	TRBJ2-5	CASTDRVETQYF	TGCGCCAGCACGGACAGGGTGGAGACCCAGTACTTC
TRBV6-5	14	NA	TRBJ1-5	CASSYIARGQPQHF	TGTGCCAGCAGTTACATAGCCCGAGGGCAGCCCCAGCATTTT
TRBV13	17	TRBD1	TRBJ1-6	CASSFGFQGQGASPLHF	TGTGCCAGCAGCTTTGGATTTCAGGGACAGGGGGCTTCACCCCTCCACTTT
TRBV5-1	16	NA	TRBJ2-3	CASSLEGGWGTDTQYF	TGCGCCAGCAGCTTGGAAGGGGGATGGGGCACAGATACGCAGTATTTT
TRBV18	15	NA	TRBJ1-2	CASSPSEGPLYGYTF	TGTGCCAGCTCACCATCTGAGGGTCCCCTTTATGGCTACACCTTC
TRBV19	14	NA	TRBJ1-6	CASSSGQMVGPLHF	TGTGCCAGTAGTAGCGGACAGATGGTAGGACCCCTCCACTTT
TRBV28	13	NA	TRBJ2-1	CASSWGQYNEQFF	TGTGCCAGCAGTTGGGGACAATACAATGAGCAGTTCTTC
TRBV10-2	12	TRBD2	TRBJ2-1	CASGGTSNEQFF	TGCGCCAGCGGGGGGACTAGCAATGAGCAGTTCTTC
TRBV21-1	16	NA	TRBJ1-4	CASSMSGGEANEKLFF	TGTGCCAGCAGCATGTCTGGGGGGGAAGCTAATGAAAAACTGTTTTTT
TRBV5-1	14	TRBD1	TRBJ1-2	CASSLAGQGNGYTF	TGCGCCAGCAGCTTGGCGGGACAGGGGAATGGCTACACCTTC
TRBV11-2	16	TRBD1	TRBJ2-7	CASSLDNRGSLYEQYF	TGTGCCAGCAGCTTGGACAACAGGGGAAGTCTCTACGAGCAGTACTTC
TRBV7-9	15	TRBD2	TRBJ2-7	CASSPSVGTTLEQYF	TGTGCCAGCAGCCCGAGCGTGGGGACTACCCTCGAGCAGTACTTC